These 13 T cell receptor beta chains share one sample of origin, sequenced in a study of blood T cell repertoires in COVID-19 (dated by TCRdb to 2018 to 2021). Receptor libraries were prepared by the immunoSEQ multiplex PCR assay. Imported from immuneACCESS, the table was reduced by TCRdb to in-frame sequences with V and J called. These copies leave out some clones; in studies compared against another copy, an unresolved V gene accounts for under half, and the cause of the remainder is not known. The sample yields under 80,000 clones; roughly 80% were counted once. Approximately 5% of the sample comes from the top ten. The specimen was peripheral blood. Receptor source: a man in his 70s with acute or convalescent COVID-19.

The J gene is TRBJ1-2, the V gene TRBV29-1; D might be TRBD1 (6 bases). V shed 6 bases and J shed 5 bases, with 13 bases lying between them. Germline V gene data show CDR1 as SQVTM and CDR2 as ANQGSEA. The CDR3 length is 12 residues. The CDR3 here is CSVETGLYGYTF. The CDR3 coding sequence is TGCAGCGTGGAAACAGGGTTATATGGCTACACCTTC.

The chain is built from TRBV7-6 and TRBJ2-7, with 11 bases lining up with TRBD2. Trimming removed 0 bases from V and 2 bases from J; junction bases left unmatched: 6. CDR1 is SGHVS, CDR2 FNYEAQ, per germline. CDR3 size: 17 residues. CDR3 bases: TGTGCCAGCAGCTTAGCGCCTAGCGGGGGGTTTCCCTACGAGCAGTACTTC. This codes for CASSLAPSGGFPYEQYF.

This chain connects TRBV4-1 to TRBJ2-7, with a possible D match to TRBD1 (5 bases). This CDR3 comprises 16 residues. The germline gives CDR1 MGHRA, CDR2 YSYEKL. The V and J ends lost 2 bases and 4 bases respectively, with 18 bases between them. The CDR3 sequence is CASSQSRQSPGYEQYF. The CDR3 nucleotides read TGCGCCAGCAGCCAATCAAGACAGTCTCCTGGGTACGAGCAGTACTTC.

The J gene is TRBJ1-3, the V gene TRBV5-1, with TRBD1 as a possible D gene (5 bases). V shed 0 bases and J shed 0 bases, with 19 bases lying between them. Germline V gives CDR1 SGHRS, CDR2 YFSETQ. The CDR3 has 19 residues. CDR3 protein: CASSLGGGPKPFSGNTIYF. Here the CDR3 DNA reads TGCGCCAGCAGCTTGGGCGGGGGACCTAAACCCTTCTCTGGAAACACCATATATTTT.

The CDR3 region is CASSRGAPEQYF. For the CDR3, the DNA is TGTGCCAGCTCGCGGGGGGCCCCCGAGCAGTACTTC. The chain has TRBV6-6 and TRBJ2-7, with 8 nucleotides matching TRBD2. With 8 bases clipped from V and 6 bases from J, the junction kept 6 bases outside the gene matches. This CDR3 is 12 amino acids long. Germline V gene sequence: CDR1 MNHNY, CDR2 SVGAGI (reference sequence).

The CDR3 DNA follows: TGTGCCAGTAGTATCAAGGGACAGGGTTATGGTGAGCAGTTCTTC. It translates to CASSIKGQGYGEQFF. The V call is TRBV19, the J call TRBJ2-1, with 9 bases matching TRBD1. V was pared by 3 bases and J by 9 bases, with 9 bases of the junction left unmatched. Germline V CDR1 and CDR2: LNHDA, SQIVND (reference sequence). The CDR3 runs to 15 residues.

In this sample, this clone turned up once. The CDR3 loop is CASCLQGGEYNEQFF. The CDR3 DNA follows: TGCGCCAGCTGCCTACAGGGGGGAGAGTACAATGAGCAGTTCTTC. The chain joins TRBV5-1 to TRBJ2-1, with TRBD1 identical over 8 bases. Germline values: CDR1 SGHRS, CDR2 YFSETQ. CDR3 length: 15 residues. The V segment lost 7 bases and the J segment 4 bases; nucleotides outside the gene matches: 10.

CDR3 DNA: TGCGCCAGCAGCTTGGTCCCTAATATAAACACCGGGGAGCTGTTTTTT. Its protein is CASSLVPNINTGELFF. The genes are TRBV5-1 and TRBJ2-2; the D is unclear. Looked up from germline, CDR1 is SGHRS and CDR2 is YFSETQ. The CDR3 runs 16 residues. Trimming took 0 bases from V and 2 from J, leaving 11 bases between them.

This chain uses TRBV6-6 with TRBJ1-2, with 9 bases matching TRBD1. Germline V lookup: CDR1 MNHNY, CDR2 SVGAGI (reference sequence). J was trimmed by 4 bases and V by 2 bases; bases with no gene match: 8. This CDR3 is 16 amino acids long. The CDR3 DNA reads TGTGCCAGCAGTTACGCCGGGACAGGGTACTCCTATGGCTACACCTTC. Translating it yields CASSYAGTGYSYGYTF.

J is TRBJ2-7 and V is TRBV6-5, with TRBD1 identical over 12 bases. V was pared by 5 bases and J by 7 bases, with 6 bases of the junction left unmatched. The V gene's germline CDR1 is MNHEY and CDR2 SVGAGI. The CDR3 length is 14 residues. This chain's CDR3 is CASSSRDRGREQYF. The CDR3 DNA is TGTGCCAGCAGTAGCCGGGACAGGGGGCGGGAGCAGTACTTC.

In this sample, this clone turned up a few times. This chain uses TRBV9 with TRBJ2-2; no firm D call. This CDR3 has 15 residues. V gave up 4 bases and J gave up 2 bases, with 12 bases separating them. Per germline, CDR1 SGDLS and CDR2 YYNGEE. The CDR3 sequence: CASSPGGQNTGELFF. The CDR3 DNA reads TGTGCCAGCAGCCCCGGCGGCCAAAACACCGGGGAGCTGTTTTTT.

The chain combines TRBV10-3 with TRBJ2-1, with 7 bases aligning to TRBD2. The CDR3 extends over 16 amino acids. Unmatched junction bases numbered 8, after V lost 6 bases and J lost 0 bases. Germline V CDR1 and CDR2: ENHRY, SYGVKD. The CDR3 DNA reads TGTGCCATCAGCGGCTTGACTAGCCCCTCCTACAATGAGCAGTTCTTC. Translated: CAISGLTSPSYNEQFF.

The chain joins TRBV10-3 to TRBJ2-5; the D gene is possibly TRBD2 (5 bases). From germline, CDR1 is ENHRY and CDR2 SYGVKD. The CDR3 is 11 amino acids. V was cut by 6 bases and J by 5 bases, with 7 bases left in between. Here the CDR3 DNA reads TGTGCCATCAGGACTACCGAGACCCAGTACTTC. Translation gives CAIRTTETQYF.